This TCR beta chain was observed in a study of T cell responses to AZD1222 COVID-19 vaccine. In this sample, this clone turned up once. Its antigen is as yet unknown. Whether given at about 4 or about 12 weeks, second doses were pooled. Assay used: immunoSEQ multiplex PCR; TCRdb lists only in-frame clones, some missing. The sample lists 13,000 or so clones; 84% were seen once. Whole-study findings and limits: Donor demographics were predominantly white British with a female majority; clonal diversity may be underestimated. Sampled repertoires all dated from after the peak T cell response.

The source of this sequence is an adult who received the AZD1222 COVID-19 vaccine. The sequencing here drew on peripheral blood, taken 28 days after the second AZD1222 dose.

This CDR3 reads CASSQELGKNTEAFF. The CDR3 DNA follows: TGCGCCAGCAGCCAAGAGTTGGGGAAGAACACTGAAGCTTTCTTT. J is TRBJ1-1 and V is TRBV4-3, with D uncertain. CDR3 length equals 15 residues. Germline CDR1 LGHNA, CDR2 YSLEER. Trimming shortened V by 0 bases and J by 1 base, and 9 bases separated the two germline ends.